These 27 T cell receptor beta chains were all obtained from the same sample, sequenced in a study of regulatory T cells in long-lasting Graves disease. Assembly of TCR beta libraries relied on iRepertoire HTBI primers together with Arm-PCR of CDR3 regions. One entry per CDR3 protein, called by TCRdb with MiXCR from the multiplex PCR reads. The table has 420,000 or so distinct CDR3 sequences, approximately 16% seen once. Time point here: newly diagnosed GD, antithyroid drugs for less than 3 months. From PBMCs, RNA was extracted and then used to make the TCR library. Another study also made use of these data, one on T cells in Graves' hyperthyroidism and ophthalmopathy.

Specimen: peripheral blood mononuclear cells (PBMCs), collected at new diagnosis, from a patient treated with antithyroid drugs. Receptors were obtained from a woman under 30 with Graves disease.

The DNA of the CDR3 is TGTGCCAGCAGTTTAGCCGGGACAGTAGATTCACCCCTCCACTTT. Protein sequence: CASSLAGTVDSPLHF. The V call is TRBV28, the J call TRBJ1-6, with TRBD1 matching over 7 bases. Germline CDR1 MDHEN, CDR2 SYDVKM. The CDR3 contains 15 residues. V shed 2 bases, J shed 8 bases, and the junction held 6 bases outside the gene matches.

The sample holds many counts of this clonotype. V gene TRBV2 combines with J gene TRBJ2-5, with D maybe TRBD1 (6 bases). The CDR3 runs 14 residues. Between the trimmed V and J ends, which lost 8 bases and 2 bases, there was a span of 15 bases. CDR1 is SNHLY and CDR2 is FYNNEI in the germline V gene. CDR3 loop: CASGFRGAQETQYF. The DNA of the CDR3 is TGTGCCAGCGGTTTCAGGGGAGCACAAGAGACCCAGTACTTC.

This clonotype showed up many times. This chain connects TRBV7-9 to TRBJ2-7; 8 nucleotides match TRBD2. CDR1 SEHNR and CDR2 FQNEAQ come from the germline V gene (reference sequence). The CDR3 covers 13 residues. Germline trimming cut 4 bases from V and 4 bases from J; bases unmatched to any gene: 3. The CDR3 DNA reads TGTGCCAGCAGCTCGGGACTAGGTTACGAGCAGTACTTC. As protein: CASSSGLGYEQYF.

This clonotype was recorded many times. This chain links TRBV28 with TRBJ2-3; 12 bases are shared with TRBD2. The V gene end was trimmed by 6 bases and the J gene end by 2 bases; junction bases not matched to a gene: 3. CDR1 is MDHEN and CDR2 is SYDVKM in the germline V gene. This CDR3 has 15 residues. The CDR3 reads CASRGLAGPTDTQYF. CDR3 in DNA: TGTGCCAGCAGGGGACTAGCGGGCCCCACAGATACGCAGTATTTT.

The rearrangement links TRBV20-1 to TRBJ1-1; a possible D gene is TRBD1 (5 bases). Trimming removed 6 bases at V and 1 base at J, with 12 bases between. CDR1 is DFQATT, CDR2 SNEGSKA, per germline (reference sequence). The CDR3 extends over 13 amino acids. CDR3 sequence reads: CSAPPGRNTEAFF. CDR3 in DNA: TGCAGTGCCCCACCGGGGCGGAACACTGAAGCTTTCTTT.

The CDR3: CASSKTSGLQNEQFF. As DNA, the CDR3 is TGTGCCAGCAGCAAAACTAGCGGACTTCAGAATGAGCAGTTCTTC. The chain has TRBV7-6 and TRBJ2-1; 8 nucleotides match TRBD2. Per germline, CDR1 SGHVS and CDR2 FNYEAQ. With V trimmed by 5 bases and J by 7 bases, 10 bases remained unmatched. The CDR3 sequence is 15 residues long.

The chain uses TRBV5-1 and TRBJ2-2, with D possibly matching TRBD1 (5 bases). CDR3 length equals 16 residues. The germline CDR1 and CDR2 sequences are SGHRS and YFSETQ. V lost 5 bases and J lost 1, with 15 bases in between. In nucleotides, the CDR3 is TGCGCCAGCAGGGGTGGAAAGGGGCTGAACACCGGGGAGCTGTTTTTT. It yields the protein CASRGGKGLNTGELFF.

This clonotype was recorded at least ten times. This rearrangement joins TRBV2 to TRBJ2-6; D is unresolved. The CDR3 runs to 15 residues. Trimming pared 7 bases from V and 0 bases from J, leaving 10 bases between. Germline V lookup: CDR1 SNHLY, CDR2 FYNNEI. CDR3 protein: CASTILNSGANVLTF. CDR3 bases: TGTGCCAGCACCATTCTGAACTCTGGGGCCAACGTCCTGACTTTC. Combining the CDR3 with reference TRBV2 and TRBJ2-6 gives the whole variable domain EPEVTQTPSHQVTQMGQEVILRCVPISNHLYFYWYRQILGQKVEFLVSFYNNEISEKSEIFDDQFSVERPDGSNFTLKIRSTKLEDSAMYFCASTILNSGANVLTFGAGSRLTVL.

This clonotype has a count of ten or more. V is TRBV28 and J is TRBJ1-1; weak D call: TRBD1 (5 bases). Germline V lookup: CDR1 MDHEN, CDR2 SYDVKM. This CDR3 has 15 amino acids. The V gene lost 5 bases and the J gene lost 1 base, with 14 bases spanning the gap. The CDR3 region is CASSASGGGNTEAFF. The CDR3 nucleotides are TGTGCCAGCAGTGCTTCTGGGGGAGGGAACACTGAAGCTTTCTTT. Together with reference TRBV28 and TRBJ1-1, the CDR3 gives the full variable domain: DVKVTQSSRYLVKRTGEKVFLECVQDMDHENMFWYRQDPGLGLRLIYFSYDVKMKEKGDIPEGYSVSREKKERFSLILESASTNQTSMYLCASSASGGGNTEAFFGQGTRLTVV.

Written as DNA, the CDR3 is TGTGCCACCAGCACCGGGCCCTCCCGGGAGCAGTACTTC. Encoded protein: CATSTGPSREQYF. The V and J genes are TRBV15 and TRBJ2-7; no reliable D call. The CDR3 length is 13 residues. Deletions cut 4 bases from V and 7 bases from J, with 14 bases between. The germline V gene encodes CDR1 LNHNV and CDR2 YYDKDF (reference sequence).

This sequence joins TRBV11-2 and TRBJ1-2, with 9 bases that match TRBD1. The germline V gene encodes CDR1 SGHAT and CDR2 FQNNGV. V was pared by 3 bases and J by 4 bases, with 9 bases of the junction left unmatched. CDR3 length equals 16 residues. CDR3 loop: CASSFTSGTGSYGYTF. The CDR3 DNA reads TGTGCCAGCAGCTTTACATCCGGGACAGGGTCCTATGGCTACACCTTC.

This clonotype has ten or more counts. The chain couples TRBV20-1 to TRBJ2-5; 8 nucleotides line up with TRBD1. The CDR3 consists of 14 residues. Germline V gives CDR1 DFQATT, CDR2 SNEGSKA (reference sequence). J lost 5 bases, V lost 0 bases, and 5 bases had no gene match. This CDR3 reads CSAREVDREETQYF. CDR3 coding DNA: TGCAGTGCTAGAGAAGTGGACAGGGAGGAGACCCAGTACTTC.

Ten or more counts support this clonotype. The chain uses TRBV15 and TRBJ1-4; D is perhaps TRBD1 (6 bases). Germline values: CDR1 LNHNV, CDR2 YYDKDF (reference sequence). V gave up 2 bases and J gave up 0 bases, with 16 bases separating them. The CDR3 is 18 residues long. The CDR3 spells CATSRTGHSIATNEKLFF. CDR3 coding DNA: TGTGCCACCAGCAGAACGGGACACAGCATTGCAACTAATGAAAAACTGTTTTTT. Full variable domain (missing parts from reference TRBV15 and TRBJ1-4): DAMVIQNPRYQVTQFGKPVTLSCSQTLNHNVMYWYQQKSSQAPKLLFHYYDKDFNNEADTPDNFQSRRPNTSFCFLDIRSPGLGDTAMYLCATSRTGHSIATNEKLFFGSGTQLSVL.

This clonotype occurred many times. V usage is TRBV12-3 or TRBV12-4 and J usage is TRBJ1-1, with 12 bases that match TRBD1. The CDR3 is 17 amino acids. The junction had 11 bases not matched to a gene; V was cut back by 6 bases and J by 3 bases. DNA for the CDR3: TGTGCCAGCAGCCATCCAACCGGGACAGGGGGCTACACTGAAGCTTTCTTT. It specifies CASSHPTGTGGYTEAFF.

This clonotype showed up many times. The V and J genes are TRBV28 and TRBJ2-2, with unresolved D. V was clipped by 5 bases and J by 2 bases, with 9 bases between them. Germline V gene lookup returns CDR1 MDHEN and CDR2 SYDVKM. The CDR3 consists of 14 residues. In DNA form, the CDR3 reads TGTGCCAGCAGTCCGATTTTAAACACCGGGGAGCTGTTTTTT. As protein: CASSPILNTGELFF.

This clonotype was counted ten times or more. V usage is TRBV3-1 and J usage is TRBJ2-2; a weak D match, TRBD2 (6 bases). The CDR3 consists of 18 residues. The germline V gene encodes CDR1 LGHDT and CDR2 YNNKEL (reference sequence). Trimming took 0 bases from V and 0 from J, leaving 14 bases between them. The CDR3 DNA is TGTGCCAGCAGCCAAGATTGGCGGGAACCTACGAACACCGGGGAGCTGTTTTTT. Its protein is CASSQDWREPTNTGELFF.

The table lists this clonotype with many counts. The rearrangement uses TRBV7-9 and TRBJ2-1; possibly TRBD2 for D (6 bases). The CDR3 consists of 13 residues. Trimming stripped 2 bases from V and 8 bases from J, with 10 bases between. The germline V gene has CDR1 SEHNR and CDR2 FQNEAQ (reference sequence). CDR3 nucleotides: TGTGCCAGCAGCTTACTAGCGTTTGATGAGCAGTTCTTC. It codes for CASSLLAFDEQFF.

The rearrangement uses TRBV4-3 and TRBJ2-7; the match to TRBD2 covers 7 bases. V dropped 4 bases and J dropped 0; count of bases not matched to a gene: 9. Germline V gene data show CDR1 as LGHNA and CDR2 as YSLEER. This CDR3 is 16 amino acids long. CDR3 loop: CASSRNAASGSYEQYF. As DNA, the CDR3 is TGCGCCAGCAGCCGCAACGCCGCTAGCGGCTCCTACGAGCAGTACTTC.

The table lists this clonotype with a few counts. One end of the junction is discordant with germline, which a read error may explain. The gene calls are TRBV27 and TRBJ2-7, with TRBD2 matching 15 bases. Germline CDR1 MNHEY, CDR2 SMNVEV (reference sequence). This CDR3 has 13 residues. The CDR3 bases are TGTGCCAGCAGTGGGACTAGCGGGAGGACGTGGGACTTC. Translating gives CASSGTSGRTWDF.

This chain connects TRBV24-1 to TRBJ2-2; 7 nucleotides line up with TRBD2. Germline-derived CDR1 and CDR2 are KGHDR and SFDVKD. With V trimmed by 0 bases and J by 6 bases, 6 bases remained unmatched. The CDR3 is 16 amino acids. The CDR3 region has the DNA TGTGCCACCAGTGATTTGCGGCGGGAGCAAGCCGGGGAGCTGTTTTTT. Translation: CATSDLRREQAGELFF.

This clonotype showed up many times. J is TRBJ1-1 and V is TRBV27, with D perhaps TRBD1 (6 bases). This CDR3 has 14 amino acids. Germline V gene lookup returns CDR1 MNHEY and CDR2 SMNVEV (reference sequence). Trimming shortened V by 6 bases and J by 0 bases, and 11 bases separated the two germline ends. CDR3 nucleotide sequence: TGTGCCAGCAGCGGGGGCCTTATGAACACTGAAGCTTTCTTT. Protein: CASSGGLMNTEAFF.

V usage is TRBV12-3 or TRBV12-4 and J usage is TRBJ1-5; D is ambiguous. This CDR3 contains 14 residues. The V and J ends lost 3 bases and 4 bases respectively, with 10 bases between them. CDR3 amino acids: CASSLVQPNQPQHF. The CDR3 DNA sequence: TGTGCCAGCAGTTTGGTGCAGCCTAATCAGCCCCAGCATTTT.

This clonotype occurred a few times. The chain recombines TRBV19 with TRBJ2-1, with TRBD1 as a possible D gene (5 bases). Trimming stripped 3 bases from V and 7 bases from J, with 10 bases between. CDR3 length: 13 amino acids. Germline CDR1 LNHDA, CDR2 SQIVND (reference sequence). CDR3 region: CASSMGTGNEQFF. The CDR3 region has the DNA TGTGCCAGTAGTATGGGAACAGGTAATGAGCAGTTCTTC.

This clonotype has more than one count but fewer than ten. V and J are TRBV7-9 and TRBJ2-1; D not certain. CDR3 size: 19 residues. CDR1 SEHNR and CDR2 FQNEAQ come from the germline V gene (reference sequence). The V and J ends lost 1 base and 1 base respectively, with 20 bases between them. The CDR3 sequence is CASSLVGRQLERSYNEQFF. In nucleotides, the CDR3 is TGTGCCAGCAGCTTAGTTGGGCGGCAGCTCGAAAGGTCCTACAATGAGCAGTTCTTC.

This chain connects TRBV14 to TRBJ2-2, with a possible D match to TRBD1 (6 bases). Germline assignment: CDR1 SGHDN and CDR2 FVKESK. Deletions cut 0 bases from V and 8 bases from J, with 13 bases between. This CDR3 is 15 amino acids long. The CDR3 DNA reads TGTGCCAGCAGCCAAGATTCGTCAGGGGCTGGGGAGCTGTTTTTT. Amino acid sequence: CASSQDSSGAGELFF.

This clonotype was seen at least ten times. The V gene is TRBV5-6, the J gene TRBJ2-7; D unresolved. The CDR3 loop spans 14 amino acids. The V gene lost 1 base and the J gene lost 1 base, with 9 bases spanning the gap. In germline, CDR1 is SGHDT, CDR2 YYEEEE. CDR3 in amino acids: CASSLSGISYEQYF. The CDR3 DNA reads TGTGCCAGCAGCTTGTCCGGAATTTCCTACGAGCAGTACTTC. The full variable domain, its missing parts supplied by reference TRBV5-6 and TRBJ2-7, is DAGVTQSPTHLIKTRGQQVTLRCSPKSGHDTVSWYQQALGQGPQFIFQYYEEEERQRGNFPDRFSGHQFPNYSSELNVNALLLGDSALYLCASSLSGISYEQYFGPGTRLTVT.

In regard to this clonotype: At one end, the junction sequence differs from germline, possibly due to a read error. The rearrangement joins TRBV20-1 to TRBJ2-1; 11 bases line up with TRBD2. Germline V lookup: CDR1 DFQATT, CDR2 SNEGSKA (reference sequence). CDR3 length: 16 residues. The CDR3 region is CSARGLAGGHYNEQFF. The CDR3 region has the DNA TGCAGTGCCAGAGGATTAGCGGGAGGGCATTACAATGAGCAGTTCTTC.